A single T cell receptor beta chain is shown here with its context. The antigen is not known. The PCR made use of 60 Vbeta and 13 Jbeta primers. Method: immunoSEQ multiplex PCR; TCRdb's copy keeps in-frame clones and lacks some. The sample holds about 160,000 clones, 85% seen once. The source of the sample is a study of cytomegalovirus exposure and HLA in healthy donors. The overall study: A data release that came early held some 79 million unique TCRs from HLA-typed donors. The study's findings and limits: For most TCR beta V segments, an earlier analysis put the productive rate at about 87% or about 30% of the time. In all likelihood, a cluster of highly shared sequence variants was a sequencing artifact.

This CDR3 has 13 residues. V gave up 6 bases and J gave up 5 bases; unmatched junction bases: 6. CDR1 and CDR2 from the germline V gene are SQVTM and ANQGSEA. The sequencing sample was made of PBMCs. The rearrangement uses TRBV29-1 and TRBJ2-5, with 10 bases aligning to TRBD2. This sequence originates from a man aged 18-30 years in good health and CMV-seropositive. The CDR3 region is CSVAGTSVETQYF. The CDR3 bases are TGCAGCGTGGCCGGGACTAGCGTGGAGACCCAGTACTTC.